These 20 T cell receptor beta chains came from one sample sequenced in a study of regulatory T cells in long-lasting Graves disease. Sample time point: newly diagnosed GD, antithyroid drugs for less than 3 months. The TCR library was made from RNA extracted from PBMCs. The TCR beta library used iRepertoire HTBI primers with Arm-PCR amplification of CDR3. Using its own MiXCR run on the multiplex PCR reads, TCRdb lists one record per CDR3 protein. The sample yields about 450,000 distinct CDR3 sequences, about 15% seen once. The same specimen was also included in a second study, on T cells in Graves' hyperthyroidism and ophthalmopathy.

The sequencing used peripheral blood mononuclear cells (PBMCs), collected at new diagnosis, from a patient treated with antithyroid drugs. Receptors originate from a woman aged 45 to 65 with Graves disease.

CDR3 residues: CASSGTLTNQPQHF. CDR3 sequence (DNA): TGTGCCAGCTCCGGGACACTAACGAATCAGCCCCAGCATTTT. The V and J genes are TRBV6-1 and TRBJ1-5; D is perhaps TRBD1 (6 bases). The germline V gene encodes CDR1 MNHNS and CDR2 SASEGT. Trimming removed 8 bases from V and 4 bases from J, with 15 bases in between. The CDR3 is 14 residues long.

This clonotype appeared a few times. This chain links TRBV19 with TRBJ2-3; 7 nucleotides match TRBD1. The CDR3 contains 16 residues. V was pared by 7 bases and J by 2 bases, with 12 bases of the junction left unmatched. CDR1 is LNHDA and CDR2 is SQIVND in the germline V gene (reference sequence). CDR3 in amino acids: CASTPRGGLSTDTQYF. In DNA, the CDR3 is TGTGCCAGTACCCCTCGAGGGGGCTTATCCACAGATACGCAGTATTTT.

J is TRBJ2-7 and V is TRBV9; 7 nucleotides line up with TRBD2. V shed 0 bases, J shed 0 bases, and the junction held 3 bases outside the gene matches. This CDR3 contains 15 residues. CDR1 SGDLS and CDR2 YYNGEE come from the germline V gene. The CDR3 loop is CASSVESGTSYEQYF. The CDR3 region has the DNA TGTGCCAGCAGCGTAGAAAGCGGGACCTCCTACGAGCAGTACTTC.

The rearrangement joins TRBV28 to TRBJ1-5; perhaps TRBD1 as D (5 bases). The CDR3 has 13 residues. V was pared by 3 bases and J by 7 bases, with 10 bases between. Germline loops: CDR1 MDHEN, CDR2 SYDVKM. This CDR3 reads CASSFLRGQPQHF. Written as DNA, the CDR3 is TGTGCCAGCAGTTTCCTTAGGGGCCAGCCCCAGCATTTT.

This clonotype was seen just once. V is TRBV5-5 and J is TRBJ1-1, with D tentatively TRBD1 (6 bases). Germline V CDR1 and CDR2: SGHKS, YYEKEE (reference sequence). CDR3 length: 16 residues. V shed 3 bases and J shed 0 bases, with 15 bases lying between them. The CDR3 DNA reads TGTGCCAGCAGCTCAAGAGGACAGAGAATGAACACTGAAGCTTTCTTT. Amino acid sequence: CASSSRGQRMNTEAFF.

This chain links TRBV7-9 with TRBJ1-1; 10 positions match TRBD1. After removal of 1 base from V and 9 bases from J, the junction contained 5 bases not matched to a gene. Per germline, CDR1 SEHNR and CDR2 FQNEAQ (reference sequence). The CDR3 totals 14 residues. This CDR3 is CASSLGQGARKAFF. The DNA of the CDR3 is TGTGCCAGCAGCTTAGGACAGGGGGCGCGTAAAGCTTTCTTT.

This clonotype was seen repeatedly, ten times or more. V gene TRBV28 combines with J gene TRBJ1-4; D remains unclear. Germline CDR1 MDHEN, CDR2 SYDVKM. Deletions cut 10 bases from V and 8 bases from J, with 11 bases between. This CDR3 has 11 residues. CDR3 in DNA: TGTGCCATCTCCCTCAGGGAAAAACTGTTTTTT. Translating gives CAISLREKLFF.

This clonotype was detected ten times or more. The gene calls are TRBV24-1 and TRBJ1-5; no clear D. V lost 3 bases and J lost 5, with 4 bases in between. This CDR3 region has 12 residues. CDR1 KGHDR and CDR2 SFDVKD come from the germline V gene. The CDR3 is CATSDGDQPQHF. DNA of the CDR3: TGTGCCACCAGTGATGGGGATCAGCCCCAGCATTTT.

To note about this clonotype: One base away lies a much larger clone, so this may be a sequencing read error. V usage is TRBV20-1 and J usage is TRBJ2-7; a possible D gene is TRBD2 (6 bases). Germline CDR1 DFQATT, CDR2 SNEGSKA (reference sequence). This CDR3 spans 15 amino acids. V lost 3 bases and J lost 5, with 20 bases in between. Here the CDR3 DNA reads TGCAGTGCTAGTGCGGGGATAACAGTTACCGACGAGCAGTACTTC. Protein: CSASAGITVTDEQYF.

About this clonotype: Given a much more abundant clone one base away, this may be a read error. The chain uses TRBV2 and TRBJ2-1; 7 bases are shared with TRBD1. The CDR3 totals 15 residues. V lost 11 bases to trimming and J lost 12 bases; unmatched junction nucleotides: 22. Germline V gives CDR1 SNHLY, CDR2 FYNNEI. The CDR3 sequence is CAGTTATLTGAGQFF. The DNA of the CDR3 is TGTGCCGGCACCACTGCGACGCTCACAGGGGCTGGGCAGTTCTTC.

Many counts were recorded for this clonotype. The CDR3 here is CASSSDLTGTLNQPQHF. The CDR3 DNA reads as TGTGCCAGCAGTTCCGACCTCACCGGGACACTAAATCAGCCCCAGCATTTT. The chain is built from TRBV28 and TRBJ1-5; TRBD1 is a possible D gene (6 bases). In germline, CDR1 is MDHEN, CDR2 SYDVKM. This CDR3 has 17 residues. Between the trimmed V and J ends, which lost 4 bases and 4 bases, there was a span of 20 bases.

The sample holds many counts of this clonotype. In DNA form, the CDR3 reads TGTGCCAGCAGCTTGGACAGAAACTATGGCTACACCTTC. It is translated as CASSLDRNYGYTF. V is TRBV28 and J is TRBJ1-2; TRBD1 might be the D (6 bases). The V gene lost 6 bases and the J gene lost 2 bases, with 10 bases spanning the gap. CDR1 MDHEN and CDR2 SYDVKM come from the germline V gene. The CDR3 spans 13 residues.

This clonotype came up a few times. This sequence joins TRBV18 and TRBJ1-1; maybe TRBD1 (6 bases). Germline CDR1 KGHSH, CDR2 LQKENI. Between the trimmed V and J ends, which lost 3 bases and 1 base, there was a span of 27 bases. This CDR3 is built from 20 residues. The CDR3: CASSPFMQGTGGSPNTEAFF. The CDR3, as DNA: TGTGCCAGCTCACCCTTCATGCAAGGAACCGGGGGCAGCCCGAACACTGAAGCTTTCTTT.

This clonotype was observed many times. This CDR3 is CASSTVSYEQYF. Written as DNA, the CDR3 is TGTGCCAGCAGTACAGTCTCCTACGAGCAGTACTTC. The chain joins TRBV28 to TRBJ2-7; the D is unclear. V shed 5 bases and J shed 0 bases, with 5 bases lying between them. Germline V gene lookup returns CDR1 MDHEN and CDR2 SYDVKM. CDR3 length: 12 residues.

This chain links TRBV10-1 with TRBJ2-1, with TRBD1 as a possible D gene (6 bases). The V and J ends lost 3 bases and 16 bases respectively, with 19 bases between them. The CDR3 covers 13 residues. The germline gives CDR1 WNHNN, CDR2 SYGVQD (reference sequence). In DNA form, the CDR3 reads TGCGCCAGCAGTGAAGGGGGTTTACCTTTCCTATTCTTC. Encoded protein: CASSEGGLPFLFF.

Note on this clonotype: Being one base from a much bigger clone, this may be a read error. V gene TRBV10-3 combines with J gene TRBJ2-1; 14 positions match TRBD2. The end of the DNA aligns better with TRBJ2-5, so the J call may be wrong. The CDR3 runs to 17 residues. Per the germline V gene, CDR1 is ENHRY and CDR2 is SYGVKD. CDR3 nucleotides: TGTGCCATCAGGGGGACTAGCGGGAGCGGGAGGGGAGAGACCCAGTACTTC. Translated, it gives CAIRGTSGSGRGETQYF.

This clonotype appeared many times. The chain uses TRBV28 and TRBJ2-7; 7 bases fit TRBD1. This CDR3 is 13 amino acids long. V lost 3 bases, J lost 6 bases, and 5 bases stayed unmatched. Germline CDR1 is MDHEN and CDR2 is SYDVKM. CDR3 in DNA: TGTGCCAGCAGTTTCCCGACAGGGTTCGAGCAGTACTTC. Residues: CASSFPTGFEQYF.

This clonotype was seen ten or more times. The J gene is TRBJ2-7, the V gene TRBV7-9, with TRBD1 identical over 7 bases. The CDR3 covers 17 residues. The ends lost 5 bases at V and 3 bases at J; junction bases unmatched: 16. Germline V gene data show CDR1 as SEHNR and CDR2 as FQNEAQ (reference sequence). Written as DNA, the CDR3 is TGTGCCAGCAGCCACCCCTCCGACAGGGATTTACTCTACGAGCAGTACTTC. Amino acids: CASSHPSDRDLLYEQYF. Drawing the rest from reference TRBV7-9 and TRBJ2-7, the complete variable domain is DTGVSQNPRHKITKRGQNVTFRCDPISEHNRLYWYRQTLGQGPEFLTYFQNEAQLEKSRLLSDRFSAERPKGSFSTLEIQRTEQGDSAMYLCASSHPSDRDLLYEQYFGPGTRLTVT.

This clonotype was detected many times. The junction departs from germline at one end; a sequencing error may be responsible. The chain couples TRBV19 to TRBJ2-5; D ambiguous. CDR3 length: 12 residues. Germline CDR1 is LNHDA and CDR2 is SQIVND (reference sequence). CDR3 sequence: CATSRDQETQYF. The CDR3 bases are TGTGCCACTAGTAGGGACCAAGAGACCCAGTACTTC.

This clonotype appeared a few times. The rearrangement joins TRBV14 to TRBJ2-7; D unresolved. Between the trimmed V and J ends, which lost 2 bases and 3 bases, there was a span of 17 bases. Germline V lookup: CDR1 SGHDN, CDR2 FVKESK. The CDR3 extends over 16 amino acids. CDR3 bases: TGTGCCAGCAGCCAACGTAGGCCAGCGACCTTCTACGAGCAGTACTTC. It translates to CASSQRRPATFYEQYF.